These T cell receptor beta chains were read from a single sample in a study of blood T cell repertoires in COVID-19. Method: immunoSEQ multiplex PCR; TCRdb's copy keeps in-frame clones and lacks some. The sample records roughly 87,000 clones, roughly 82% being singletons. What was sequenced was peripheral blood. These receptor sequences come from a human donor in a cohort sampled during active COVID-19. The CDR3 runs from the conserved cysteine through the conserved F or W. Fields, in order: clone size, J gene, V gene, D gene, CDR3 protein, CDR3 DNA. A D gene is named only where the DNA matches it firmly. Clone sizes are given selectively: once, few, many, or a class where the clone is expanded.

>-|TRBJ2-1|TRBV4-3|-
CASSQSPREDNEQFF
TGCGCCAGCAGCCAAAGCCCCAGGGAGGACAATGAGCAGTTCTTC
>-|TRBJ2-7|TRBV5-4|-
CASSRSGFFEQYF
TGTGCCAGCAGCCGCTCGGGGTTCTTCGAGCAGTACTTC
>-|TRBJ1-3|TRBV6-2/TRBV6-3|TRBD1
CASSYIGTGSGNTIYF
TGTGCCAGCAGTTACATCGGGACAGGTTCTGGAAACACCATATATTTT
>once|TRBJ2-5|TRBV15|TRBD2
CATNVGTSGHQETQYF
TGTGCCACCAACGTCGGGACTAGCGGACACCAAGAGACCCAGTACTTC
>-|TRBJ1-2|TRBV4-3|-
CASSQEFGGDYGYTF
TGCGCCAGCAGCCAAGAATTTGGGGGGGACTATGGCTACACCTTC
>-|TRBJ2-7|TRBV19|TRBD2
CASSIEATSGAHYEQYF
TGTGCCAGTAGTATAGAAGCGACTAGCGGAGCCCACTACGAGCAGTACTTC
>once|TRBJ2-7|TRBV5-1|TRBD2
CASSLAASGVYEQYF
TGCGCCAGCAGCTTGGCGGCTAGCGGGGTCTACGAGCAGTACTTC
>-|TRBJ2-6|TRBV7-3|-
CASSLPRGGDRPFGANVLTF
TGTGCCAGTTCCCTTCCCCGAGGGGGGGACAGGCCTTTTGGGGCCAACGTCCTGACTTTC
>-|TRBJ2-7|TRBV7-3|-
CASSLSGGNEQYF
TGTGCCAGCAGCTTGAGCGGAGGTAACGAGCAGTACTTC
>-|TRBJ2-7|TRBV7-9|TRBD1
CASSLAPRDRVYEQYF
TGTGCCAGCAGCTTGGCGCCCCGGGACAGGGTCTACGAGCAGTACTTC
>-|TRBJ1-1|TRBV5-5|-
CASSAGFTEAFF
TGTGCCAGCAGCGCGGGCTTCACTGAAGCTTTCTTT
>-|TRBJ2-2|TRBV11-2|-
CASSFLRDSMNTGELFF
TGTGCCAGCAGCTTCCTACGGGACTCTATGAACACCGGGGAGCTGTTTTTT
>-|TRBJ2-7|TRBV3-1/TRBV3-2|TRBD2
CASMSGGGGEQYF
TGTGCCAGCATGAGCGGGGGGGGCGGCGAGCAGTACTTC
>few|TRBJ2-2|TRBV5-1|TRBD1
CASSFERTGGANTGELFF
TGCGCCAGCAGCTTTGAGAGGACAGGGGGCGCGAACACCGGGGAGCTGTTTTTT
>-|TRBJ2-3|TRBV11-3|TRBD2
CASGPSTSGRSTDTQYF
TGTGCCAGCGGTCCCTCGACTAGCGGACGTAGCACAGATACGCAGTATTTT
>-|TRBJ1-5|TRBV18|-
CASSRQEGQPQHF
TGTGCCAGCTCACGTCAGGAAGGTCAGCCCCAGCATTTT
>-|TRBJ2-3|TRBV11-2|TRBD2
CASSLGLAGGSADTQYF
TGTGCCAGCAGCTTAGGACTAGCGGGGGGGAGCGCAGATACGCAGTATTTT